The rows below give T cell receptor beta chains drawn from one sample of a study of cytomegalovirus exposure and HLA in healthy donors. Repertoires were generated with immunoSEQ multiplex PCR, while TCRdb's copy carries only in-frame clones and drops some. The table lists approximately 100,000 clones, around 83% of them singletons, with about 1.2% in the top ten. Sequenced sample: PBMCs. The receptor set was obtained from a woman aged 18-35 years in good health and CMV-seronegative. The CDR3 runs from the conserved cysteine through the conserved F or W. A D gene is named only where the DNA matches it firmly.

J gene: TRBJ2-7
V gene: TRBV18
D gene: .
CDR3 protein: CASSRDLASEQYF
CDR3 DNA: TGTGCCAGCTCACGGGACCTAGCGAGCGAGCAGTACTTC

J gene: TRBJ2-7
V gene: TRBV9
D gene: .
CDR3 protein: CASSVGVEAYEQYF
CDR3 DNA: TGTGCCAGCAGCGTAGGGGTGGAGGCCTACGAGCAGTACTTC

J gene: TRBJ2-7
V gene: TRBV6-6
D gene: TRBD1
CDR3 protein: CAISDRAAYEQYF
CDR3 DNA: TGTGCCATCTCGGACAGGGCCGCCTACGAGCAGTACTTC

J gene: TRBJ2-2
V gene: TRBV5-1
D gene: TRBD1
CDR3 protein: CASRQGQGAISTGELFF
CDR3 DNA: TGCGCCAGCAGACAAGGGCAGGGGGCGATTAGCACCGGGGAGCTGTTTTTT

J gene: TRBJ1-2
V gene: TRBV9
D gene: .
CDR3 protein: CASSVASGLLNYGYTF
CDR3 DNA: TGTGCCAGCAGCGTAGCCTCAGGACTGCTAAACTATGGCTACACCTTC

J gene: TRBJ2-7
V gene: TRBV11-2
D gene: TRBD2
CDR3 protein: CASSLSRGDPYEQYF
CDR3 DNA: TGTGCCAGCAGCTTATCTCGGGGGGACCCCTACGAGCAGTACTTC

J gene: TRBJ2-5
V gene: TRBV10-2
D gene: .
CDR3 protein: CASSESLGGQETQYF
CDR3 DNA: TGCGCCAGCAGTGAGTCCCTGGGGGGACAAGAGACCCAGTACTTC

J gene: TRBJ1-6
V gene: TRBV30
D gene: .
CDR3 protein: CAWSLERGSPLHF
CDR3 DNA: TGTGCCTGGAGTCTGGAAAGGGGCTCACCCCTCCACTTT

J gene: TRBJ2-4
V gene: TRBV4-1
D gene: TRBD1
CDR3 protein: CASSQAGQGGDIQYF
CDR3 DNA: TGCGCCAGCAGCCAAGCAGGACAGGGTGGAGACATTCAGTACTTC

J gene: TRBJ1-3
V gene: TRBV6-5
D gene: .
CDR3 protein: CASRISDSGNTIYF
CDR3 DNA: TGTGCCAGCAGGATAAGCGATTCTGGAAACACCATATATTTT

J gene: TRBJ2-7
V gene: TRBV28
D gene: TRBD1
CDR3 protein: CASSPTGGHGEQYF
CDR3 DNA: TGTGCCAGCAGCCCGACAGGGGGCCACGGCGAGCAGTACTTC

J gene: TRBJ1-1
V gene: TRBV28
D gene: .
CDR3 protein: CASTGDLNTEAFF
CDR3 DNA: TGTGCCAGCACGGGAGATTTGAACACTGAAGCTTTCTTT

J gene: TRBJ2-1
V gene: TRBV14
D gene: TRBD2
CDR3 protein: CASSLLAGGYNEQFF
CDR3 DNA: TGTGCCAGCAGCCTCTTAGCGGGAGGGTACAATGAGCAGTTCTTC

J gene: TRBJ2-1
V gene: TRBV11-2
D gene: TRBD2
CDR3 protein: CASSLRSGREKWNEQFF
CDR3 DNA: TGTGCCAGCAGCTTACGGTCGGGGCGGGAGAAGTGGAATGAGCAGTTCTTC